The clone carrying this TCR beta chain has a single count. V lost 8 bases and J 1 base, leaving 20 bases between the germline ends. Germline-derived CDR1 and CDR2 are LNHDA and SQIVND (reference sequence). The CDR3 spans 16 residues. This sample was included in a study of shared clonotypes between healthy human individuals. Partitioning of CD4+ cells yielded a CD45RA+ naive subset and a CD45RA-negative memory subset. Sequencing was at deep level. Assay used: immunoSEQ multiplex PCR; TCRdb lists only in-frame clones, some missing. The sample includes roughly 2,300,000 clones, about nine tenths of them seen just once.

The sequence was obtained from a man aged 18 to 29 in good health. Some clones in this sample may be carry-over from other donors' samples. This chain uses TRBV19 with TRBJ1-1; the D gene is possibly TRBD1 (6 bases). Sequenced: naive CD4+ T cells from PBMCs. Documented subset: CD45RA+ positively selected. Here the CDR3 reads CASSTGFEWPNTEAFF. CDR3 nucleotide sequence: TGTGCCAGTTCCACAGGGTTCGAATGGCCGAACACTGAAGCTTTCTTT.